This TCR beta chain stems from a study of blood T cells in healthy people across ages. Overall study results and limits: More naive CD4+ cells and higher diversity marked long-lived donors relative to aged donors.

Concerning this clonotype itself: As yet, its antigen is unknown.

Primers used in a second PCR of roughly 6 to 11 cycles were a sample-barcoded 5' primer and a J-beta primer mix. TCRdb recomputed calls from the 5' RACE reads with MiXCR, one row per CDR3 protein. The table shows about 1,600,000 distinct CDR3 sequences, with approximately 42% occurring only once. Germline V gene data show CDR1 as SQVTM and CDR2 as ANQGSEA. With 6 bases clipped from V and 10 bases from J, the junction kept 14 bases outside the gene matches. The length of the CDR3 is 14 residues. This TCR derives from a woman in her late teens or twenties in good health. Sequenced material: blood. The chain combines TRBV29-1 with TRBJ2-7; the match to TRBD1 covers 11 bases. The CDR3 sequence: CSVSAGTGGGEQYF. Written as DNA, the CDR3 is TGCAGCGTGAGCGCCGGGACAGGGGGGGGAGAACAGTACTTC.